The 30 T cell receptor beta chains presented below share a single source sample, sequenced in a study of T cell responses to AZD1222 COVID-19 vaccine. TCRdb keeps only in-frame clones here, not all; method: immunoSEQ multiplex PCR. The profile shows under 200,000 clones, around 90% of them singletons. The source material was peripheral blood, sampled 28 days after the second dose of the MenACWY control vaccine. Receptors originate from an adult who received the MenACWY meningococcal vaccine as a control.

The chain couples TRBV18 to TRBJ1-4; D possibly corresponds to TRBD1 (5 bases). With 4 bases removed from V and 12 bases from J, the gap between germline ends came to 9 bases. The germline CDR1 and CDR2 sequences are KGHSH and LQKENI. This CDR3 has 11 amino acids. DNA for the CDR3: TGTGCCAGCTCACGGGACCATGAACTGTTTTTT. This translates into CASSRDHELFF.

This clone has only one observation. The chain's CDR3 is CASSRTEETQYF. CDR3 in DNA: TGTGCCAGCAGTCGGACAGAAGAGACCCAGTACTTC. The rearrangement uses TRBV12-3 or TRBV12-4 and TRBJ2-5; D may be TRBD1 (6 bases). Trimming removed 5 bases from V and 3 bases from J, with 7 bases in between. The CDR3 totals 12 residues.

This rearrangement joins TRBV11-3 to TRBJ2-7; 13 nucleotides match TRBD2. CDR3 length equals 15 residues. Germline CDR1 is SGHNT and CDR2 is YENEEA. With 5 bases clipped from V and 4 bases from J, the junction kept 5 bases outside the gene matches. CDR3 sequence reads: CASSTGLAGVYEQYF. The CDR3 nucleotides are TGTGCCAGCAGCACTGGACTAGCGGGAGTATACGAGCAGTACTTC.

CDR3 protein: CASSQEGGAGELFF. DNA for the CDR3: TGCGCCAGCAGCCAAGAAGGAGGCGCCGGGGAGCTGTTTTTT. V is TRBV4-3 and J is TRBJ2-2; D might be TRBD2 (5 bases). V was cut by 0 bases and J by 6 bases, with 8 bases left in between. The CDR3 runs 14 residues. CDR1 and CDR2 from the germline V gene are LGHNA and YSLEER.

V usage is TRBV7-9 and J usage is TRBJ2-7; D is possibly TRBD2 (5 bases). The length of the CDR3 is 14 residues. Germline V gene sequence: CDR1 SEHNR, CDR2 FQNEAQ (reference sequence). V was clipped by 3 bases and J by 3 bases, with 12 bases between them. The CDR3 loop reads CASSFYSEVYEQYF. The CDR3 coding sequence is TGTGCCAGCAGCTTTTACTCGGAGGTCTACGAGCAGTACTTC.

The V call is TRBV11-3, the J call TRBJ2-5, with 9 nucleotides matching TRBD2. The trim removed 5 bases at V and 9 bases at J, leaving 16 bases unmatched. Germline V lookup: CDR1 SGHNT, CDR2 YENEEA. The CDR3 runs 16 residues. As DNA, the CDR3 is TGTGCCAGCAGCCCGGGGACGACTAGCGGTCATAGGGCCCAGTACTTC. Translating gives CASSPGTTSGHRAQYF.

J is TRBJ1-4 and V is TRBV5-1; tentatively, D is TRBD1 (5 bases). Looked up from germline, CDR1 is SGHRS and CDR2 is YFSETQ. The V gene lost 1 base and the J gene lost 5 bases, with 12 bases spanning the gap. CDR3 length: 15 amino acids. This chain's CDR3 is CASSLFGTENEKLFF. The CDR3 DNA is TGCGCCAGCAGCTTGTTTGGGACCGAAAATGAAAAACTGTTTTTT.

This clone was counted once. The chain links TRBV19 to TRBJ1-6, with D unresolved. The germline CDR1 and CDR2 sequences are LNHDA and SQIVND (reference sequence). The germline V and J ends were trimmed by 2 bases and 4 bases, with 9 bases remaining between them. CDR3 length: 15 residues. The DNA for the CDR3 is TGTGCCAGTAGTATAACAGCTAATTATAATTCACCCCTCCACTTT. Translated: CASSITANYNSPLHF.

CDR3 sequence: CATSLSGTPGNTIYF. The CDR3 DNA follows: TGTGCCACCAGCCTCTCAGGGACACCAGGAAACACCATATATTTT. V gene TRBV15 combines with J gene TRBJ1-3, with D possibly TRBD1 on 6 matching bases. V was clipped by 5 bases and J by 4 bases, with 15 bases between them. CDR3 size: 15 residues. Germline CDR1 reads LNHNV; CDR2 reads YYDKDF (reference sequence).

DNA of the CDR3: TGCGCCAGCAGCTTGGACAGGGGAGTCCCTGGAAACACCATATATTTT. Encoded protein: CASSLDRGVPGNTIYF. The V and J genes are TRBV5-1 and TRBJ1-3, with 7 bases identical to TRBD1. This CDR3 is 16 amino acids long. Germline CDR1 is SGHRS and CDR2 is YFSETQ. V gave up 0 bases and J gave up 2 bases; unmatched junction bases: 5.

This chain joins TRBV5-1 and TRBJ2-5; D might be TRBD1 (5 bases). V gave up 0 bases and J gave up 3 bases, with 15 bases separating them. Germline CDR1 is SGHRS and CDR2 is YFSETQ. CDR3 size: 16 residues. CDR3 nucleotides: TGCGCCAGCAGCTTGGATGTGGGTCAGGGTGAAGAGACCCAGTACTTC. This sequence encodes CASSLDVGQGEETQYF.

The V gene is TRBV27, the J gene TRBJ2-2, with TRBD2 matching over 8 bases. The CDR3 loop spans 14 amino acids. Germline-derived CDR1 and CDR2 are MNHEY and SMNVEV (reference sequence). Unmatched junction bases numbered 7, after V lost 7 bases and J lost 6 bases. The CDR3 here is CASKGLGKPGELFF. In DNA, the CDR3 is TGTGCCAGCAAGGGACTAGGCAAACCCGGGGAGCTGTTTTTT.

The J gene is TRBJ2-7, the V gene TRBV7-2; no definite D call. CDR1 and CDR2 from the germline V gene are SGHTA and FQGNSA. This CDR3 spans 13 amino acids. With 2 bases removed from V and 5 bases from J, the gap between germline ends came to 10 bases. The CDR3 sequence: CASSLLGSHEQYF. CDR3 sequence (DNA): TGTGCCAGCAGCTTATTAGGTTCCCACGAGCAGTACTTC.

This chain links TRBV28 with TRBJ1-5, with 7 bases matching TRBD1. The CDR3 sequence is 14 residues long. Trimming at V came to 3 bases and at J to 4 bases, leaving 3 bases not matched to a gene. Germline CDR1 is MDHEN and CDR2 is SYDVKM. DNA of the CDR3: TGTGCCAGCAGTTTTGCAGGGGGAAATCAGCCCCAGCATTTT. This gives the protein CASSFAGGNQPQHF.

The rearrangement joins TRBV10-3 to TRBJ2-3; 8 bases are a match to TRBD2. Germline CDR1 ENHRY, CDR2 SYGVKD. V lost 2 bases and J lost 7; bases outside the gene matches: 5. The CDR3 sequence is 14 residues long. The CDR3 spells CAISEREGRNTQYF. The CDR3 nucleotides read TGTGCCATCAGTGAGCGGGAGGGCCGGAATACGCAGTATTTT.

This clone was observed a single time. CDR3 protein: CASSPRAAGALIDEQFF. Here the CDR3 DNA reads TGTGCCAGCAGCCCCAGAGCGGCGGGAGCCCTTATTGATGAGCAGTTCTTC. The V gene is TRBV4-2, the J gene TRBJ2-1; 7 nucleotides agree with TRBD2. Germline values: CDR1 LGHNA, CDR2 YNFKEQ. The CDR3 has 17 residues. The V and J ends lost 4 bases and 8 bases, in that order; junction bases with no gene match: 17.

The genes are TRBV2 and TRBJ1-6, with a weak D call TRBD1 (5 bases). Germline V gene sequence: CDR1 SNHLY, CDR2 FYNNEI. The ends were cut back, 6 bases at V and 12 bases at J, with 21 bases in the middle. The CDR3 has 15 amino acids. CDR3 DNA: TGTGCCAGCAGCCGTGATGAGGGGCCCCCTCGACCCCTCCACTTT. Its translation: CASSRDEGPPRPLHF.

The gene calls are TRBV24-1 and TRBJ2-3; D is unclear. The germline V and J ends were trimmed by 4 bases and 0 bases, with 10 bases remaining between them. The CDR3 is made up of 15 amino acids. Germline-derived CDR1 and CDR2 are KGHDR and SFDVKD. The CDR3 region is CATSDSGRSTDTQYF. In DNA form, the CDR3 reads TGTGCCACCAGTGACTCTGGACGGAGCACAGATACGCAGTATTTT.

The chain joins TRBV6-2 or TRBV6-3 to TRBJ1-1, with D unclear. Trimming shortened V by 4 bases and J by 3 bases, and 12 bases separated the two germline ends. Looked up from germline, CDR1 is MNHEY and CDR2 is SVGEGT. The CDR3 loop spans 14 amino acids. CDR3: CASSFITKDTEAFF. Here the CDR3 DNA reads TGTGCCAGCAGTTTCATTACGAAAGACACTGAAGCTTTCTTT.

This clone has just one count. The rearrangement links TRBV5-8 to TRBJ1-4; D gene uncertain. This CDR3 has 13 amino acids. V was trimmed by 10 bases and J by 0 bases, leaving 10 bases between them. CDR1 is SGHTS, CDR2 YDEGEE, per germline. The DNA of the CDR3 is TGTGCCGGCCGGCAGACAACTAATGAAAAACTGTTTTTT. It yields the protein CAGRQTTNEKLFF.

The J gene is TRBJ2-7, the V gene TRBV10-3; 14 nucleotides line up with TRBD2. This CDR3 spans 14 amino acids. Trimming took 10 bases from V and 7 from J; bases not matched to a gene: 9. Germline V lookup: CDR1 ENHRY, CDR2 SYGVKD. The CDR3 protein is CASAGTSGRDEQYF. The CDR3 bases are TGTGCCAGTGCCGGGACTAGCGGGAGAGATGAGCAGTACTTC.

The gene calls are TRBV9 and TRBJ2-1; TRBD2 is a possible D gene (5 bases). Between the trimmed V and J ends, which lost 0 bases and 9 bases, there was a span of 10 bases. Germline V lookup: CDR1 SGDLS, CDR2 YYNGEE. The CDR3 is made up of 13 amino acids. The CDR3 protein is CASSVEGEREQFF. As DNA, the CDR3 is TGTGCCAGCAGCGTAGAGGGAGAGCGTGAGCAGTTCTTC. The full variable domain, completed using reference TRBV9 and TRBJ2-1, is DSGVTQTPKHLITATGQRVTLRCSPRSGDLSVYWYQQSLDQGLQFLIQYYNGEERAKGNILERFSAQQFPDLHSELNLSSLELGDSALYFCASSVEGEREQFFGPGTRLTVL.

J is TRBJ1-5 and V is TRBV10-2; TRBD1 agrees at 7 bases. This CDR3 has 15 amino acids. Germline values: CDR1 WSHSY, CDR2 SAAADI. The V gene end was trimmed by 3 bases and the J gene end by 4 bases; junction bases not matched to a gene: 6. The CDR3: CASSEKGQRNQPQHF. The CDR3 DNA sequence: TGCGCCAGCAGTGAAAAGGGACAGCGAAATCAGCCCCAGCATTTT.

V and J are TRBV7-9 and TRBJ2-7; no clear D. Deletions cut 1 base from V and 5 bases from J, with 6 bases between. Per germline, CDR1 SEHNR and CDR2 FQNEAQ (reference sequence). This CDR3 is built from 12 residues. Here the CDR3 reads CASSLGFHEQYF. CDR3 nucleotide sequence: TGTGCCAGCAGCTTAGGCTTCCACGAGCAGTACTTC.

The chain combines TRBV28 with TRBJ2-3, with D hard to call. V was clipped by 11 bases and J by 1 base, with 13 bases between them. Germline loops: CDR1 MDHEN, CDR2 SYDVKM. The CDR3 loop spans 13 amino acids. The CDR3 here is CALRGPGTDTQYF. CDR3 DNA sequence: TGTGCCCTCCGAGGACCGGGCACAGATACGCAGTATTTT.

The chain couples TRBV5-4 to TRBJ2-7; 7 nucleotides match TRBD1. The CDR3 loop spans 13 amino acids. The germline V gene encodes CDR1 SGHNT and CDR2 YYREEE (reference sequence). The ends lost 4 bases at V and 5 bases at J; junction bases unmatched: 6. CDR3 sequence: CASSPDRADEQYF. CDR3 bases: TGTGCCAGCAGCCCCGACAGGGCGGACGAGCAGTACTTC.

This clone was counted only a few times. The gene calls are TRBV2 and TRBJ1-4; 8 bases line up with TRBD1. The CDR3 consists of 13 residues. V trimming: 6 bases; J trimming: 16 bases; junction bases outside the gene matches: 13. Germline V CDR1 and CDR2: SNHLY, FYNNEI. The CDR3 here is CASSLGTWDRWFF. DNA for the CDR3: TGTGCCAGCAGCCTTGGAACCTGGGACAGGTGGTTTTTT.

This rearrangement joins TRBV9 to TRBJ2-3; unclear D gene. Trimming shortened V by 0 bases and J by 3 bases, and 14 bases separated the two germline ends. This CDR3 region has 16 residues. Germline CDR1 is SGDLS and CDR2 is YYNGEE. In DNA form, the CDR3 reads TGTGCCAGCAGCGTAGCTTCCGGGTATACGACAGATACGCAGTATTTT. Translating gives CASSVASGYTTDTQYF.

The chain joins TRBV2 to TRBJ2-7; D gene unclear. The CDR3 length is 12 residues. CDR1 and CDR2 (germline): SNHLY, FYNNEI. Trimming stripped 6 bases from V and 5 bases from J, with 11 bases between. This chain's CDR3 is CASREVGHEQYF. The CDR3 nucleotides are TGTGCCAGCAGAGAGGTAGGGCACGAGCAGTACTTC.

The V and J genes are TRBV2 and TRBJ1-2; no definite D call. The germline V and J ends were trimmed by 2 bases and 2 bases, with 6 bases remaining between them. CDR1 and CDR2 (germline): SNHLY, FYNNEI. This CDR3 spans 13 amino acids. Written as DNA, the CDR3 is TGTGCCAGCAGTGAACGAGAAAACTATGGCTACACCTTC. As protein: CASSERENYGYTF.